The rows below give T cell receptor beta chains drawn from one sample of a study of cytomegalovirus exposure and HLA in healthy donors. Profiling relied on immunoSEQ multiplex PCR, and the TCRdb table lists in-frame clones only, not all of them. This table holds 100,000 to 150,000 clones, 80% found once. Sample: PBMCs. These TCRs come from a man aged 25-45 years in good health and CMV-seronegative. Each CDR3 is given with its conserved first and last residue. The order of the fields is V gene, J gene, clone size, D gene, CDR3 length, CDR3 DNA, CDR3 protein. The D gene is left open where the match is weak. Clone size is not always given. Where it is, it says once, few, many or a class for expanded clones.

>TRBV7-9|TRBJ2-5|NA|TRBD2|16
TGTGCCAGCAGCTTCGGGACTAGCGGGGTGGGGGAGACCCAGTACTTC
CASSFGTSGVGETQYF
>TRBV6-5|TRBJ1-1|few|TRBD1|14
TGTGCCAGCAGTCATCGACAGGGGGATACTGAAGCTTTCTTT
CASSHRQGDTEAFF
>TRBV5-4|TRBJ1-2|once|NA|14
TGTGCCAGCAGCTTTCATGGTTCAGGGGATGGCTACACCTTC
CASSFHGSGDGYTF
>TRBV9|TRBJ2-3|few|NA|14
TGTGCCAGCAGCGTAGCTTTGTACGGGGATACGCAGTATTTT
CASSVALYGDTQYF
>TRBV7-2|TRBJ2-7|NA|TRBD1|15
TGTGCCAGCAGCTTAACCGGGACAGGGCCCTACGAGCAGTACTTC
CASSLTGTGPYEQYF
>TRBV7-2|TRBJ1-2|NA|NA|18
TGTGCCAGCAGCTTATACGTAATCAGGGAGGGGGTTAACTATGGCTACACCTTC
CASSLYVIREGVNYGYTF
>TRBV18|TRBJ2-5|NA|TRBD1|14
TGTGCCAGCTCACCGACAGGGGGCCAAGAGACCCAGTACTTC
CASSPTGGQETQYF
>TRBV28|TRBJ1-1|NA|NA|11
TGTGCCGGCTCGACAAACACTGAAGCTTTCTTT
CAGSTNTEAFF
>TRBV6-6|TRBJ1-2|NA|NA|13
TGTGCCAGCAGTCCCCCGAGTAACTATGGCTACCCCTTC
CASSPPSNYGYPF
>TRBV5-6|TRBJ2-3|NA|TRBD2|16
TGTGCCAGCAGCTCGCCGACTAGCGGGAGTGCAGATACGCAGTATTTT
CASSSPTSGSADTQYF
>TRBV18|TRBJ2-5|NA|NA|17
TGTGCCAGCTCATGGGCCCCGAACAGGGCCCAGGGAGAGACCCAGTACTTC
CASSWAPNRAQGETQYF
>TRBV9|TRBJ1-1|NA|NA|16
TGTGCCAGCAGCGCCCCGGGGGGGCAGGGGCGGACTGAAGCTTTCTTT
CASSAPGGQGRTEAFF
>TRBV29-1|TRBJ2-4|NA|TRBD2|16
TGCAGCGTTGAAGGGCTTGGCGGGAGCTCCGTAAACATTCAGTACTTC
CSVEGLGGSSVNIQYF
>TRBV7-8|TRBJ2-7|NA|NA|15
TGTGCCAGCAGCTTAGAGATTCCAGTCACCTACGAGCAGTACTTC
CASSLEIPVTYEQYF
>TRBV5-1|TRBJ2-1|once|TRBD1|16
TGCGCCAGCAGCATACCTCTCGACAGGGGTGCCGATGAGCAGTTCTTC
CASSIPLDRGADEQFF
>TRBV27|TRBJ1-5|NA|TRBD1|19
TGTGCCAGCAAGGGGACCGGGACAGGGCCCCTCTATAGCAATCAGCCCCAGCATTTT
CASKGTGTGPLYSNQPQHF
>TRBV21-1|TRBJ2-3|NA|NA|17
TGTGCCAGCAGCAAATCTAGCGGGAGGGGAAGCACAGATACGCAGTATTTT
CASSKSSGRGSTDTQYF
>TRBV5-1|TRBJ2-3|few|NA|15
TGCGCCAGCAGCTTGGAAAGCAGGCCTTCAGATACGCAGTATTTT
CASSLESRPSDTQYF
>TRBV9|TRBJ2-5|NA|NA|14
TGTGCCAGCAGCGTAGGGCCAGAACAAGAGACCCAGTACTTC
CASSVGPEQETQYF
>TRBV9|TRBJ2-5|NA|NA|14
TGTGCCAGCAGCGGCAGGGCCTCCCAAGAGACCCAGTACTTC
CASSGRASQETQYF
>TRBV5-1|TRBJ2-7|NA|TRBD2|18
TGCGCCAGCAGCTTTGGACTAGCGGGAGTGAATAGCTCCTACGAGCAGTACTTC
CASSFGLAGVNSSYEQYF
>TRBV28|TRBJ2-1|NA|TRBD2|17
TGTGCCAGCAGCTATTCCGGACTAGCGGGAGGATCCAATGAGCAGTTCTTC
CASSYSGLAGGSNEQFF
>TRBV10-1|TRBJ1-1|few|NA|13
TGCGCCAGCAGGGACAGTTTGAACACTGAAGCTTTCTTT
CASRDSLNTEAFF
>TRBV10-3|TRBJ1-3|few|NA|13
TGTGCCATCAGTGACCTCTCTGGAAACACCATATATTTT
CAISDLSGNTIYF
>TRBV19|TRBJ1-4|NA|NA|14
TGTGCCAGTAGCCAGGTGGCAACTAATGAAAAACTGTTTTTT
CASSQVATNEKLFF
>TRBV7-2|TRBJ1-1|NA|NA|16
TGTGCCAGCAGCTCCCGACCCACGCTTCGGGTCACTGAAGCTTTCTTT
CASSSRPTLRVTEAFF
>TRBV29-1|TRBJ1-1|NA|NA|14
TGCAGCGTTGAAGATCCCAGATTGAACACTGAAGCTTTCTTT
CSVEDPRLNTEAFF
>TRBV6-1|TRBJ1-1|NA|NA|13
TGTGCCAGCAACGAGGGGGGGGACACTGAAGCTTTCTTT
CASNEGGDTEAFF
>TRBV7-2|TRBJ1-1|once|TRBD1|15
TGTGCCAGCAGCTTAGCGACAGGGTGGGGCACTGAAGCTTTCTTT
CASSLATGWGTEAFF